A selection of T cell receptor beta chains follows, all from one sample in a study of shared clonotypes between healthy human individuals. Clones were read by immunoSEQ multiplex PCR, and TCRdb kept only the in-frame ones, dropping some. In the table there are 2 million to 2.5 million clones, about 95% of which are singletons. The material sequenced was naive CD4+ T cells sorted from blood. The receptor source for this set is a man between 18 and 29 years old in good health. Each CDR3 is given with its conserved first and last residue. Each record gives: D gene, clone size, J gene, V gene, CDR3 protein, CDR3 DNA. The D gene is left open where the match is weak. Rows give clone size only sometimes, using once, few, many, or a class for an expanded clone.

d_gene: TRBD2
abundance: NA
j_gene: TRBJ2-7
v_gene: TRBV18
CDR3aa: CASSPGGGTYEQYF
CDR3nt: TGTGCCAGCTCACCTGGGGGGGGAACCTACGAGCAGTACTTC

d_gene: NA
abundance: NA
j_gene: TRBJ2-1
v_gene: TRBV28
CDR3aa: CASSPGGPSRNEQFF
CDR3nt: TGTGCCAGCAGTCCTGGGGGGCCCTCTCGGAATGAGCAGTTCTTC

d_gene: TRBD1
abundance: NA
j_gene: TRBJ1-2
v_gene: TRBV6-1
CDR3aa: CASNVGRDSHF
CDR3nt: TGTGCCAGCAACGTGGGCCGGGACAGTCATTTC

d_gene: NA
abundance: NA
j_gene: TRBJ1-4
v_gene: TRBV6-5
CDR3aa: CASSGQGKGLEKLFF
CDR3nt: TGTGCCAGCAGTGGTCAGGGGAAGGGACTCGAAAAACTGTTTTTT

d_gene: NA
abundance: NA
j_gene: TRBJ2-1
v_gene: TRBV30
CDR3aa: CAWSVMLGVHNEQFF
CDR3nt: TGTGCCTGGAGTGTAATGTTAGGTGTGCACAATGAGCAGTTCTTC

d_gene: TRBD2
abundance: NA
j_gene: TRBJ2-2
v_gene: TRBV7-6
CDR3aa: CASSLGLAGGRTGELFF
CDR3nt: TGTGCCAGCAGCTTAGGACTAGCGGGAGGGCGTACTGGGGAGCTGTTTTTT

d_gene: NA
abundance: NA
j_gene: TRBJ2-2
v_gene: TRBV10-3
CDR3aa: CAITSRVRNTGELFF
CDR3nt: TGTGCCATTACGAGCAGGGTTCGAAACACCGGGGAGCTGTTTTTT

d_gene: NA
abundance: NA
j_gene: TRBJ1-6
v_gene: TRBV15
CDR3aa: CATSRDKKSSYNSPLHF
CDR3nt: TGTGCCACCAGCAGAGATAAGAAGAGCTCCTATAATTCACCCCTCCACTTT

d_gene: NA
abundance: NA
j_gene: TRBJ2-7
v_gene: TRBV6-5
CDR3aa: CASSLTRSHEQYF
CDR3nt: TGTGCCAGCAGTTTAACCCGGAGCCACGAGCAGTACTTC

d_gene: NA
abundance: NA
j_gene: TRBJ2-2
v_gene: TRBV2
CDR3aa: CASSLEAGNTGELFF
CDR3nt: TGTGCCAGCAGTCTGGAAGCGGGGAACACCGGGGAGCTGTTTTTT

d_gene: NA
abundance: few
j_gene: TRBJ1-2
v_gene: TRBV29-1
CDR3aa: CSVAGYTF
CDR3nt: TGCAGCGTTGCGGGCTACACCTTC

d_gene: TRBD2
abundance: NA
j_gene: TRBJ2-5
v_gene: TRBV9
CDR3aa: CASSGGTSGFVETQYF
CDR3nt: TGTGCCAGCAGCGGGGGGACTAGCGGGTTTGTAGAGACCCAGTACTTC

d_gene: NA
abundance: NA
j_gene: TRBJ2-1
v_gene: TRBV6-5
CDR3aa: CASSYSNEQFF
CDR3nt: TGTGCCAGCAGTTACTCAAATGAGCAGTTCTTC

d_gene: TRBD2
abundance: NA
j_gene: TRBJ2-2
v_gene: TRBV9
CDR3aa: CASSVAGRAYTGELFF
CDR3nt: TGTGCCAGCAGCGTAGCCGGGAGGGCCTACACCGGGGAGCTGTTTTTT

d_gene: TRBD2
abundance: NA
j_gene: TRBJ2-1
v_gene: TRBV7-2
CDR3aa: CASSLTSEQFF
CDR3nt: TGTGCCAGCAGCCTGACTAGCGAGCAGTTCTTC

d_gene: NA
abundance: NA
j_gene: TRBJ2-1
v_gene: TRBV10-2
CDR3aa: CASSEIGNNEQFF
CDR3nt: TGCGCCAGCAGTGAGATAGGGAACAATGAGCAGTTCTTC

d_gene: NA
abundance: NA
j_gene: TRBJ2-7
v_gene: TRBV6-5
CDR3aa: CASKSGSTPKEQYF
CDR3nt: TGTGCCAGCAAGAGCGGCTCTACTCCTAAGGAGCAGTACTTC

d_gene: NA
abundance: NA
j_gene: TRBJ2-3
v_gene: TRBV2
CDR3aa: CASQGIDTQYF
CDR3nt: TGTGCCAGCCAGGGGATAGATACGCAGTATTTT

d_gene: NA
abundance: once
j_gene: TRBJ1-3
v_gene: TRBV7-9
CDR3aa: CASSTRGTGNTIYF
CDR3nt: TGTGCCAGCAGCACCCGCGGCACTGGAAACACCATATATTTT

d_gene: TRBD1
abundance: NA
j_gene: TRBJ2-7
v_gene: TRBV7-2
CDR3aa: CASSLAAGGPNEQYF
CDR3nt: TGTGCCAGCAGCTTAGCCGCAGGGGGTCCCAACGAGCAGTACTTC

d_gene: TRBD2
abundance: NA
j_gene: TRBJ2-1
v_gene: TRBV30
CDR3aa: CAWTAGGNEQFF
CDR3nt: TGTGCCTGGACGGCGGGAGGAAATGAGCAGTTCTTC

d_gene: NA
abundance: NA
j_gene: TRBJ2-5
v_gene: TRBV2
CDR3aa: CASATEVEETQYF
CDR3nt: TGTGCCAGCGCGACAGAAGTGGAAGAGACCCAGTACTTC

d_gene: NA
abundance: NA
j_gene: TRBJ2-3
v_gene: TRBV28
CDR3aa: CASSSGGRVQDTQYF
CDR3nt: TGTGCCAGCAGTTCGGGGGGCCGGGTTCAGGATACGCAGTATTTT

d_gene: NA
abundance: NA
j_gene: TRBJ2-3
v_gene: TRBV9
CDR3aa: CASSVGGLSGTDTQYF
CDR3nt: TGTGCCAGCAGCGTAGGAGGGCTTTCTGGCACAGATACGCAGTATTTT

d_gene: TRBD1
abundance: once
j_gene: TRBJ2-1
v_gene: TRBV6-1
CDR3aa: CASRATGSAYNEQFF
CDR3nt: TGTGCCAGCAGAGCGACAGGGTCCGCCTACAATGAGCAGTTCTTC

d_gene: NA
abundance: NA
j_gene: TRBJ2-2
v_gene: TRBV29-1
CDR3aa: CSAGQGTMSGSNTGELFF
CDR3nt: TGCAGCGCCGGGCAGGGGACAATGAGTGGGAGTAACACCGGGGAGCTGTTTTTT

d_gene: NA
abundance: once
j_gene: TRBJ2-7
v_gene: TRBV27
CDR3aa: CASSLWVSYEQYF
CDR3nt: TGTGCCAGCAGTTTATGGGTTTCCTACGAGCAGTACTTC

d_gene: TRBD1
abundance: NA
j_gene: TRBJ2-7
v_gene: TRBV19
CDR3aa: CASSPDRDQSYYEQYF
CDR3nt: TGTGCCAGTAGCCCGGACAGGGATCAATCATACTACGAGCAGTACTTC

d_gene: NA
abundance: few
j_gene: TRBJ2-5
v_gene: TRBV18
CDR3aa: CASSPQTTQETQYF
CDR3nt: TGTGCCAGCTCACCACAGACCACCCAAGAGACCCAGTACTTC